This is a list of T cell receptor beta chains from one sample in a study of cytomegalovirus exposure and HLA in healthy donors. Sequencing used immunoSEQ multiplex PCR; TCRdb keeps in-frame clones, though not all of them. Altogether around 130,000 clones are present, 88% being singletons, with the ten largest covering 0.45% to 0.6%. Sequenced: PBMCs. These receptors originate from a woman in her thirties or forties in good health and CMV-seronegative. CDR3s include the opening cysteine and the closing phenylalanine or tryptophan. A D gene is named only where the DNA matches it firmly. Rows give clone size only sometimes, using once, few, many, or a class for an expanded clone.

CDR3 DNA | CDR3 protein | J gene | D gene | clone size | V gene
TGTGCCAGCAGCTCCGAGGGACAGAGATATGGCTACACCTTC | CASSSEGQRYGYTF | TRBJ1-2 | TRBD1 | NA | TRBV7-9
TGTGCCAGCAGGGGTACAGGGTACACCGGGGAGCTGTTTTTT | CASRGTGYTGELFF | TRBJ2-2 | NA | once | TRBV6-5
TGTGCCAGCAGTCCGGGGGGGGCAGGGGTGAACACTGAAGCTTTCTTT | CASSPGGAGVNTEAFF | TRBJ1-1 | NA | NA | TRBV6-6
TGTGCCAGCAGCTTACCCAGGGGACTGAACACTGAAGCTTTCTTT | CASSLPRGLNTEAFF | TRBJ1-1 | NA | NA | TRBV11-1
TGCGCCAGCACCCGACTAGCGGGCCCCTACGAGCAGTACTTC | CASTRLAGPYEQYF | TRBJ2-7 | TRBD2 | NA | TRBV5-1
TGTGCCAGCAGTCGAGGGACTAGCGCAGCAGATACGCAGTATTTT | CASSRGTSAADTQYF | TRBJ2-3 | TRBD2 | NA | TRBV28
TGCGCCAGCAGCTTAAACCTAAACTACAATGAGCAGTTCTTC | CASSLNLNYNEQFF | TRBJ2-1 | NA | NA | TRBV5-1
TGCGCCAGCAGCCAAAAAAGGATGGACAGGGGCTATGGCTACACCTTC | CASSQKRMDRGYGYTF | TRBJ1-2 | TRBD1 | NA | TRBV4-1
TGCGCCAGCAGCAAAGGACTAGTAACGGATACGCAGTATTTT | CASSKGLVTDTQYF | TRBJ2-3 | TRBD2 | NA | TRBV10-2
TGTGCCAGCAGTTTCGACAGCAACAATGAGCAGTTCTTC | CASSFDSNNEQFF | TRBJ2-1 | NA | NA | TRBV2
TGTGCCAGCTCACCAAGACTAGCGGGAGGCAGAGCCAAAAACATTCAGTACTTC | CASSPRLAGGRAKNIQYF | TRBJ2-4 | TRBD2 | NA | TRBV18
TGCAGTGCTAGAGACAGCTACGAGCAGTACTTC | CSARDSYEQYF | TRBJ2-7 | NA | NA | TRBV20-1
TGTGCCAGCAGTTTTGTCGGGGGTGAAAAACTGTTTTTT | CASSFVGGEKLFF | TRBJ1-4 | NA | once | TRBV28
TGTTCCAGCAGCCTTGGGACTGGCAGGTACGGGCAGTACTTC | CSSSLGTGRYGQYF | TRBJ2-7 | NA | NA | TRBV7-9
TGTGCCAGCAGCTGGGACATGCCCTACGAGCAGTACTTC | CASSWDMPYEQYF | TRBJ2-7 | NA | NA | TRBV5-5
TGTGCCAGCTCACCCGACAGGGACCACGAGCAGTACTTC | CASSPDRDHEQYF | TRBJ2-7 | TRBD1 | NA | TRBV18
TGTGCCAGCAGTCCCCGGACTAGCGGGAAAGACTACAATGAGCAGTTCTTC | CASSPRTSGKDYNEQFF | TRBJ2-1 | TRBD2 | NA | TRBV27
TGTGCCAGCAGCCCTTGGCCGGCCGGGTCACCCCTCCACTTT | CASSPWPAGSPLHF | TRBJ1-6 | NA | NA | TRBV11-3
TGTGCCAGCAATTCCCAGGGGAGCTATGGCTACACCTTC | CASNSQGSYGYTF | TRBJ1-2 | NA | NA | TRBV6-6
TGTGCCAGCAGCGAACGCCGGGACAGCCTCTCAACTAATGAAAAACTGTTTTTT | CASSERRDSLSTNEKLFF | TRBJ1-4 | TRBD1 | NA | TRBV11-3
TGCGCCAGCAGCTTGGAGGGCAGGGTAGTAGATACGCAGTATTTT | CASSLEGRVVDTQYF | TRBJ2-3 | NA | NA | TRBV5-1
TGTGCCAGCAGCGTACAGGGTTACTCTGGAAACACCATATATTTT | CASSVQGYSGNTIYF | TRBJ1-3 | NA | once | TRBV7-6
TGTGCCAGCAGCTTTGAGCTAGGGGGCACCGGGGAGCTGTTTTTT | CASSFELGGTGELFF | TRBJ2-2 | NA | NA | TRBV7-9
TGTGCCAGCAGCCTCGGGTGGGGGTTACAGGGAGAAGCTTTCTTT | CASSLGWGLQGEAFF | TRBJ1-1 | NA | NA | TRBV5-8
TGTGCCAGCAGTTATAGGCTAGCGGGGGCCTCCTACGAGCAGTACTTC | CASSYRLAGASYEQYF | TRBJ2-7 | TRBD2 | once | TRBV6-5
TGTGCCAGCAGTCAAACGGACACGAACACCGGGGAGCTGTTTTTT | CASSQTDTNTGELFF | TRBJ2-2 | NA | NA | TRBV7-9
TGTGCCAGCAGCCTCCTTTCGACACTGATCTCTGGAAACACCATATATTTT | CASSLLSTLISGNTIYF | TRBJ1-3 | NA | NA | TRBV7-9
TGTGCCAGCAGCTGGTTCGAGGGAAACACCATATATTTT | CASSWFEGNTIYF | TRBJ1-3 | NA | NA | TRBV7-9
TGTGCCAGCAGCGTTGAAGGGAGGGGTTCACCCCTCCACTTT | CASSVEGRGSPLHF | TRBJ1-6 | NA | NA | TRBV9
TGTGCCTCGGCGCAGGGGCACTCCTACGAGCAGTACTTC | CASAQGHSYEQYF | TRBJ2-7 | NA | NA | TRBV11-3
TGTGCCAGCAGCCTCGGGACAGGGGGCAATGGCTACACCTTC | CASSLGTGGNGYTF | TRBJ1-2 | TRBD1 | NA | TRBV4-2
TGTGCCACCAGCAGAGGGCCCAACTCCTACAATGAGCAGTTCTTC | CATSRGPNSYNEQFF | TRBJ2-1 | NA | NA | TRBV15
TGTGCCAGCAGCCCAGCGGGGGGCGGACAGAGCGTCCTGACTTTC | CASSPAGGGQSVLTF | TRBJ2-6 | TRBD2 | few | TRBV5-6
TGTGCCAGTACCTATGGCCCCACCAGGGGGGATGAAAAACTGTTTTTT | CASTYGPTRGDEKLFF | TRBJ1-4 | TRBD1 | once | TRBV19
TGTGCCAGCAGCGTCGCCGGGACTAGTCTCGGCTACGAGCAGTACTTC | CASSVAGTSLGYEQYF | TRBJ2-7 | TRBD2 | NA | TRBV5-6
TGTGCCAGCAGCAGCAGGGGGATTAATGAAAAACTGTTTTTT | CASSSRGINEKLFF | TRBJ1-4 | TRBD1 | NA | TRBV7-9
TGTGCCAGCAAACGACTAGCGGGTCCTCCCGAGCAGTACTTC | CASKRLAGPPEQYF | TRBJ2-7 | TRBD2 | NA | TRBV2
TGTGCCAGCAGTTTCCTAGGGACAGCAACTAATGAAAAACTGTTTTTT | CASSFLGTATNEKLFF | TRBJ1-4 | TRBD1 | few | TRBV28
TGTGCCAGCAGCTTGGAGCGGGGGAGCTCCTACAATGAGCAGTTCTTC | CASSLERGSSYNEQFF | TRBJ2-1 | TRBD2 | NA | TRBV5-6
TGTGCCAGCATGGTCACAGTCCGCAATCAGCCCCAGCATTTT | CASMVTVRNQPQHF | TRBJ1-5 | NA | NA | TRBV6-1
TGTGCCAGCAGCGACCCCCGGGACAGAATTGAAGCTTTCTTT | CASSDPRDRIEAFF | TRBJ1-1 | TRBD1 | NA | TRBV5-4
TGCGCCAGCAGCTTCCAGGGGGGCACTGAAGCTTTCTTT | CASSFQGGTEAFF | TRBJ1-1 | TRBD1 | NA | TRBV5-1
TGTGCCAGCAGCTTACCCGGGAGTTATCAAGAGACCCAGTACTTC | CASSLPGSYQETQYF | TRBJ2-5 | NA | NA | TRBV11-2
TGTGCCAGTAGTACCTACTCCGGGATGGCGAACGAGCAGTACTTC | CASSTYSGMANEQYF | TRBJ2-7 | NA | NA | TRBV19
TGTGCCAGCAGCCTCGGGAGTCCCAATGAGCAGTTCTTC | CASSLGSPNEQFF | TRBJ2-1 | NA | NA | TRBV9
TGTGCCAGCAGCTTATACATCAATTCCGGGACAGGGGACACTGAAGCTTTCTTT | CASSLYINSGTGDTEAFF | TRBJ1-1 | TRBD1 | NA | TRBV11-2